This is a list of T cell receptor beta chains from one sample in a study of identical twins. TCRdb passed the 5' RACE reads through MiXCR, listing each CDR3 protein once. The sample consists of about 890,000 distinct CDR3 sequences, 9% to 15% of them appearing once. The same data also went into a second study, on yellow fever vaccine responses in identical twins.

The sequenced sample was PBMCs. These receptors all come from a woman under 30 in good health. CDR3s include the opening cysteine and the closing phenylalanine or tryptophan. Each record gives: J gene, V gene, clone size, D gene, CDR3 protein, CDR3 DNA. The D gene is left open where the match is weak. Clone size, where shown, is once, few, many, or a class for clones that have expanded.

TRBJ2-5,TRBV20-1,-,TRBD2,CSAISGTSLETQYF,TGCAGTGCGATTTCAGGGACTAGCCTGGAGACCCAGTACTTC
TRBJ2-1,TRBV7-3,-,-,CASSININEQFF,TGTGCCAGCAGCATCAACATCAATGAGCAGTTCTTC
TRBJ1-1,TRBV25-1,-,TRBD1,CASMGQGATEAFF,TGTGCCAGCATGGGACAGGGGGCGACTGAAGCTTTCTTT
TRBJ1-2,TRBV29-1,few,-,CSVEDLFGPGYGYTF,TGCAGCGTTGAAGATCTATTCGGGCCGGGATATGGCTACACCTTC
TRBJ2-3,TRBV20-1,-,TRBD2,CSARAGGSGFRTDTQYF,TGCAGTGCTAGAGCGGGGGGTAGCGGGTTTCGCACAGATACGCAGTATTTT
TRBJ2-2,TRBV5-1,-,-,CASSLEMGVTGELFF,TGCGCCAGCAGCTTGGAGATGGGGGTGACCGGGGAGCTGTTTTTT
TRBJ2-3,TRBV6-1,-,-,CASSAEGWADTQYF,TGTGCCAGCAGTGCAGAGGGGTGGGCAGATACGCAGTATTTT
TRBJ2-1,TRBV4-1,-,TRBD2,CASRARRRAGLGYEQFF,TGCGCCAGCAGGGCAAGGAGAAGAGCGGGATTAGGCTATGAGCAGTTCTTC
TRBJ1-2,TRBV20-1,few,-,CSAKTTDGYGYTF,TGCAGTGCTAAGACAACAGACGGCTATGGCTACACCTTC
TRBJ1-5,TRBV2,-,-,CASSGTMQGGEPQHF,TGTGCCAGCAGTGGGACCATGCAGGGCGGGGAGCCCCAGCATTTT
TRBJ2-5,TRBV20-1,few,-,CSARRGVETQYF,TGCAGTGCCAGGAGAGGGGTGGAGACCCAGTACTTC
TRBJ2-5,TRBV2,-,-,CASSERKIQETQYF,TGTGCCAGCAGTGAAAGGAAGATCCAAGAGACCCAGTACTTC
TRBJ1-2,TRBV12-3/TRBV12-4,-,TRBD1,CASSLPGQGQHGDTF,TGTGCCAGCAGCCTACCGGGACAGGGGCAACATGGCGACACCTTC
TRBJ2-7,TRBV20-1,few,TRBD2,CSARETGLIAYEQYF,TGCAGTGCTAGAGAGACGGGACTAATCGCCTACGAGCAGTACTTC
TRBJ2-7,TRBV10-3,many,-,CAIADSGNYEQYF,TGTGCCATCGCCGATAGCGGAAACTACGAGCAGTACTTC
TRBJ1-1,TRBV5-6,many,TRBD1,CASSFLTGGPEAFF,TGTGCCAGCAGCTTCCTAACAGGGGGACCTGAAGCTTTCTTT
TRBJ2-1,TRBV5-1,many,TRBD1,CASSLPGTVKNEQFF,TGCGCCAGCAGCTTGCCGGGGACAGTCAAAAATGAGCAGTTCTTC
TRBJ1-1,TRBV4-1,few,-,CASSHQENTEAFF,TGCGCCAGCAGCCACCAGGAGAACACTGAAGCTTTCTTT
TRBJ2-1,TRBV29-1,-,TRBD2,CSVERAGKDEQFF,TGCAGCGTTGAACGAGCGGGAAAGGATGAGCAGTTCTTC
TRBJ2-7,TRBV12-3/TRBV12-4,-,-,CASSLSQAYEQYF,TGTGCCAGCAGTTTAAGTCAGGCCTACGAGCAGTACTTC
TRBJ2-5,TRBV12-5,-,TRBD1,CASGDTGVGETQYF,TGTGCTAGTGGTGATACAGGGGTTGGAGAGACCCAGTACTTC
TRBJ2-3,TRBV12-3/TRBV12-4,-,-,CASSPLDWYDTQYF,TGTGCCAGCAGCCCTCTTGATTGGTACGATACGCAGTATTTT
TRBJ2-5,TRBV20-1,-,-,CSARPLSRETQYF,TGCAGTGCTAGACCGTTGTCCCGAGAGACCCAGTACTTC
TRBJ2-5,TRBV20-1,-,-,CSATLGTSLGETQYF,TGCAGTGCTACTCTGGGGACATCCCTGGGAGAGACCCAGTACTTC
TRBJ2-1,TRBV4-1,few,-,CASSHPLWGGHEQFF,TGCGCCAGCAGCCACCCTCTTTGGGGGGGCCATGAGCAGTTCTTC